One T cell receptor beta chain is described in this entry. The sample is drawn from a study of graft-versus-host responses after intestinal transplantation. Study observations and caveats: Graft-versus-host to host-versus-graft clonal ratios in allografts were high in patients with graft-donor T cell macrochimerism.

Using immunoSEQ multiplex PCR, the repertoire was profiled, and TCRdb retains in-frame clones only, with some absent. The data show about 21,000 clones, about 60% seen once. Germline V gene sequence: CDR1 ENHRY, CDR2 SYGVKD. The V end was cut by 0 bases, the J end by 7 bases, with 12 bases between. CDR3 length: 14 residues. The TCR originated in a human patient who received an intestinal transplant. Sample: alloreactive CD4+ T cells from a mixed lymphocyte reaction culture, taken before intestinal transplant. The subset is: CFSE-low proliferating T cells sorted from approximately 6-day pre-transplant mixed lymphocyte reaction (GvH or HvG direction). The chain has TRBV10-3 and TRBJ2-5; D may be TRBD2 (6 bases). The DNA for the CDR3 is TGTGCCATCAGTGAGTCGGAACGGGGGTGGACCCAGTACTTC. It translates to CAISESERGWTQYF.